This T cell receptor beta chain was retrieved from a study of STAT5B mutations in CD4+ large granular lymphocyte leukemia. Study observations and caveats: TRBV06-family usage was enriched in top patient clones (8/27) versus controls (2/35). Without HLA matching, higher CD4+ than CD8+ T-LGLL clonality could reflect small sample size.

As to this clone: Its specificity is unknown.

Germline V CDR1 and CDR2: ENHRY, SYGVKD. The CDR3 runs 15 residues. After removal of 6 bases from V and 2 bases from J, the junction contained 6 bases not matched to a gene. The authors' processing: Productive clonotypes were detectable down to 2.59 x 10-5 frequency. The table came from immunoSEQ multiplex PCR; TCRdb's copy has only in-frame clones and leaves some out. V and J calls and clone size are those listed in that table; D and trimming were worked out from the DNA. Of over 20,000 clones listed, around 86% are singletons. The specimen was CD4+ T cells from blood buffy coats. The chain carries TRBV10-3 and TRBJ1-4; 7 positions agree with TRBD1. This clonotype originated in a human donor in good health. As DNA, the CDR3 is TGTGCCATCAGGGACAAACAGGGGACTAATGAAAAACTGTTTTTT. Translation gives CAIRDKQGTNEKLFF.